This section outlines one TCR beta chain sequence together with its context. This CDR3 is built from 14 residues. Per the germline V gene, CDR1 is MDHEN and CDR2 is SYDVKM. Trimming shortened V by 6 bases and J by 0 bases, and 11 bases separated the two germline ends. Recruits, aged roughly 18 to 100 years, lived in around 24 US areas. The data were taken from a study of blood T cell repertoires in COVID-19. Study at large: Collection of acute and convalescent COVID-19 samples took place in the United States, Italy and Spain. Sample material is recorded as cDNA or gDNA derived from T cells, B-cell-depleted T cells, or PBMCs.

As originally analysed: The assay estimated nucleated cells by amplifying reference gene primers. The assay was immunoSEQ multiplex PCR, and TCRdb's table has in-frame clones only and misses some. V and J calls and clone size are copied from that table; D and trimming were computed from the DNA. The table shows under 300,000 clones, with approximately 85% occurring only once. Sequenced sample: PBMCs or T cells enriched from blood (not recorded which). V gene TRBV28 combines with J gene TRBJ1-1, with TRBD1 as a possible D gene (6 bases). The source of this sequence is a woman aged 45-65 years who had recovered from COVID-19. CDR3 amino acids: CASRLDSLNTEAFF. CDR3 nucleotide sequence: TGTGCCAGCAGGTTGGACAGTTTGAACACTGAAGCTTTCTTT.